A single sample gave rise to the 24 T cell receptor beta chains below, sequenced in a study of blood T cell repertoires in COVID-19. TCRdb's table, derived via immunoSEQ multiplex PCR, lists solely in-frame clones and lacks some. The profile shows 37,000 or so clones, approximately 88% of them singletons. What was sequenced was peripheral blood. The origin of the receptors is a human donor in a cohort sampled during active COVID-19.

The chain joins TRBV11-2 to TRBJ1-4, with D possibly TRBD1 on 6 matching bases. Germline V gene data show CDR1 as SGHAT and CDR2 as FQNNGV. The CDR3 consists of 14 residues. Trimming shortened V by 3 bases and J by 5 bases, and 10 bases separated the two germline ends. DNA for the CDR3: TGTGCCAGCAGCTTGGACAGACTAAATGAAAAACTGTTTTTT. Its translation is CASSLDRLNEKLFF.

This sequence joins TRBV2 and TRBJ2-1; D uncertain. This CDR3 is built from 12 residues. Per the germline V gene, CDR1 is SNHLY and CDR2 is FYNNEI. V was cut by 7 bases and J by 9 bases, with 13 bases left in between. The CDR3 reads CASIQHSLEQFF. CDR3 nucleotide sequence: TGTGCCAGCATCCAACATAGCCTTGAGCAGTTCTTC. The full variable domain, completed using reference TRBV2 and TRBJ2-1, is EPEVTQTPSHQVTQMGQEVILRCVPISNHLYFYWYRQILGQKVEFLVSFYNNEISEKSEIFDDQFSVERPDGSNFTLKIRSTKLEDSAMYFCASIQHSLEQFFGPGTRLTVL.

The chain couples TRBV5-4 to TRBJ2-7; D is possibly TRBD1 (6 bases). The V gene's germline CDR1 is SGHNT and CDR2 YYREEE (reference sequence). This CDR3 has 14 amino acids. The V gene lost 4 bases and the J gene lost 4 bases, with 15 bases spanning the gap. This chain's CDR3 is CASSILGQTYEQYF. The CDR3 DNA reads TGTGCCAGCAGCATACTAGGACAGACATACGAGCAGTACTTC.

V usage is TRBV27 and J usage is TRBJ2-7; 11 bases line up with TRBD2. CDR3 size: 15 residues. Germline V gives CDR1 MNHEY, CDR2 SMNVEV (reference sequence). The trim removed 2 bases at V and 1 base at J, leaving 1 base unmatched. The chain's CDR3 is CASSLLAGGSYEQYF. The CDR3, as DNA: TGTGCCAGCAGTTTACTAGCGGGAGGTTCCTACGAGCAGTACTTC.

CDR3 in amino acids: CAQGTGGILYGYTF. CDR3 nucleotide sequence: TGTGCTCAAGGGACAGGGGGTATACTCTATGGCTACACCTTC. This chain connects TRBV30 to TRBJ1-2; 11 nucleotides match TRBD1. Germline V gene lookup returns CDR1 GTSNPN and CDR2 SVGIG (reference sequence). The CDR3 runs to 14 residues.

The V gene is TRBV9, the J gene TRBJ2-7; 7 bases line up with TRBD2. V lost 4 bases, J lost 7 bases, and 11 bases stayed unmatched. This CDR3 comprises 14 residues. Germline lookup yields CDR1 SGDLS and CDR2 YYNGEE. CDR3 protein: CASSPSLASGEQYF. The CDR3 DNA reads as TGTGCCAGCAGCCCCTCACTAGCGTCGGGGGAGCAGTACTTC. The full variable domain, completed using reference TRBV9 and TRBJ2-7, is DSGVTQTPKHLITATGQRVTLRCSPRSGDLSVYWYQQSLDQGLQFLIQYYNGEERAKGNILERFSAQQFPDLHSELNLSSLELGDSALYFCASSPSLASGEQYFGPGTRLTVT.

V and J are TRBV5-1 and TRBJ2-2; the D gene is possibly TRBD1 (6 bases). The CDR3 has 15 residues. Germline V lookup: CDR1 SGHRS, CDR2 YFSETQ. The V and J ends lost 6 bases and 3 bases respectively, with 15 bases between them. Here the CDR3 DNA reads TGCGCCAGCACCCTGGGGGCGGCCGACACCGGGGAGCTGTTTTTT. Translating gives CASTLGAADTGELFF.

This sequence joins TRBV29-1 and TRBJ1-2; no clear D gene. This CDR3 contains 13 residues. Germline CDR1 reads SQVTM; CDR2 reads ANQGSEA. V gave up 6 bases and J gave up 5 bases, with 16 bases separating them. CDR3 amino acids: CSVLGAERYGYTF. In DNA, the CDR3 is TGCAGCGTGTTAGGAGCCGAGAGGTATGGCTACACCTTC. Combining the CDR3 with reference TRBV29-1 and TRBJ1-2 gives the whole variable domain SAVISQKPSRDICQRGTSLTIQCQVDSQVTMMFWYRQQPGQSLTLIATANQGSEATYESGFVIDKFPISRPNLTFSTLTVSNMSPEDSSIYLCSVLGAERYGYTFGSGTRLTVV.

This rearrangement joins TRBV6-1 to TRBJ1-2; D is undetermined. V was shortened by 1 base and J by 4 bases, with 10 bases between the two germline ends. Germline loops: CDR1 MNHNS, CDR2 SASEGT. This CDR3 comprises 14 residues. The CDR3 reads CASSEVPYSYGYTF. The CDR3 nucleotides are TGTGCCAGCAGTGAAGTTCCCTACTCCTATGGCTACACCTTC.

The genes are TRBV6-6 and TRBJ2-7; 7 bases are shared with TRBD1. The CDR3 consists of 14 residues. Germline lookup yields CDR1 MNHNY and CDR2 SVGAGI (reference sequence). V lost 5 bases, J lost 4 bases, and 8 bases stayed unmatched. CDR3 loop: CASSAPGQKYEQYF. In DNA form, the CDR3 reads TGTGCCAGCAGTGCCCCGGGACAGAAATACGAGCAGTACTTC.

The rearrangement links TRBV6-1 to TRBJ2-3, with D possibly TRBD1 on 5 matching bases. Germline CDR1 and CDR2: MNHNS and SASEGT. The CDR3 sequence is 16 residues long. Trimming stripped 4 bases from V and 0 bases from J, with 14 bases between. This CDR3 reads CASSVLTVLSTDTQYF. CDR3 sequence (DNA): TGTGCCAGCAGTGTCCTGACAGTCCTTAGCACAGATACGCAGTATTTT.

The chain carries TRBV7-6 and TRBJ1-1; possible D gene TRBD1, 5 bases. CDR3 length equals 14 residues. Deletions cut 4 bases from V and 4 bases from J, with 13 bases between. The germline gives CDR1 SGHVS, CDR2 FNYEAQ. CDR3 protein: CASSSGLGGTEAFF. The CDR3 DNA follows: TGTGCCAGCAGCTCAGGACTGGGGGGCACTGAAGCTTTCTTT.

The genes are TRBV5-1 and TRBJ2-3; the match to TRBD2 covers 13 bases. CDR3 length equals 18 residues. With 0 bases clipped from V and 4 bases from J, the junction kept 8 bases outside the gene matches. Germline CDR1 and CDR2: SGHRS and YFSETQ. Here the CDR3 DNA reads TGCGCCAGCAGCTTGGGGACTAGCGGGGGTCTTAGCCCAGATACGCAGTATTTT. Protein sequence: CASSLGTSGGLSPDTQYF.

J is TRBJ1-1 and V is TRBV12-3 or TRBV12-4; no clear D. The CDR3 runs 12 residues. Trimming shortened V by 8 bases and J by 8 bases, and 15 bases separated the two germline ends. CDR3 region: CASGRDSGEAFF. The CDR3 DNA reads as TGTGCCAGCGGGAGGGATTCAGGAGAAGCTTTCTTT.

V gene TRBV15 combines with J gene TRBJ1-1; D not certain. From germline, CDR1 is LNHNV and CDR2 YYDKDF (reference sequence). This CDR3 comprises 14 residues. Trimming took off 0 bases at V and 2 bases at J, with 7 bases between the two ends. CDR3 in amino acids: CATSRDQYNTEAFF. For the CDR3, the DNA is TGTGCCACCAGCAGAGATCAGTATAACACTGAAGCTTTCTTT.

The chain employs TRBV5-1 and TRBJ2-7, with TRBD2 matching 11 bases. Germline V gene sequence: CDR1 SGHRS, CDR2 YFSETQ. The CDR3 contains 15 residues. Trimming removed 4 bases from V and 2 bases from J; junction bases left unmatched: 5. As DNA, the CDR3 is TGCGCCAGCAGCGCTTCACTAGCGGGGGCCTACGAGCAGTACTTC. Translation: CASSASLAGAYEQYF.

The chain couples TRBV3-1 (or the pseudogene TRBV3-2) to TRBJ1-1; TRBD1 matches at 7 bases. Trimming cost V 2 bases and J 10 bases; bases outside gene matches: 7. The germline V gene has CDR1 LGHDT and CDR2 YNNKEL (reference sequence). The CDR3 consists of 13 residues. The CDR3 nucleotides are TGTGCCAGCAGCCAATCTGACAGGGCTGGAGCTTTCTTT. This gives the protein CASSQSDRAGAFF.

CDR3 sequence: CASSQGAANYGYTF. For the CDR3, the DNA is TGTGCCAGCAGCCAGGGGGCGGCAAACTATGGCTACACCTTC. The chain is built from TRBV7-9 and TRBJ1-2, with 8 bases that match TRBD1. V trimming: 5 bases; J trimming: 2 bases; junction bases outside the gene matches: 4. Germline values: CDR1 SEHNR, CDR2 FQNEAQ (reference sequence). The CDR3 has 14 residues.

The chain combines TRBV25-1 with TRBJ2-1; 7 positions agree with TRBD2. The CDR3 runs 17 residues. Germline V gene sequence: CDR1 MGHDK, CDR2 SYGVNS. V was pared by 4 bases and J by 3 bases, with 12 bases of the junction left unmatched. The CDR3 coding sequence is TGTGCCAGCAGTGCAGCCTGGGGAGGGAGGGGCTACAATGAGCAGTTCTTC. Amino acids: CASSAAWGGRGYNEQFF.

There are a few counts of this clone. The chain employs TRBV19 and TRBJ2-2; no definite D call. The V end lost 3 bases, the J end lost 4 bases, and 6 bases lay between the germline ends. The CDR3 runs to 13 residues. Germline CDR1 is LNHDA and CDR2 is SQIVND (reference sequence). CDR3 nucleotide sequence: TGTGCCAGTAGTATGTTCGTCACCGGGGAGCTGTTTTTT. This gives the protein CASSMFVTGELFF.

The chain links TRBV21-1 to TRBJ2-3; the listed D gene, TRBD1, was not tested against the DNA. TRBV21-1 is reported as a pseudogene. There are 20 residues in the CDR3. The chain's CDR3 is CASSLLGRDRDKISTDTQYF. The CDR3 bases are TGTGCCAGCAGCCTACTGGGACGGGACAGGGATAAAATTAGCACAGATACGCAGTATTTT.

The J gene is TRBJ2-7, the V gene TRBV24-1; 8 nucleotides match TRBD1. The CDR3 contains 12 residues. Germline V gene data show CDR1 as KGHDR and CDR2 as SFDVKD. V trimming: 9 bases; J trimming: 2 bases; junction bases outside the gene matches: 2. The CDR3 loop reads CATGQGPYEQYF. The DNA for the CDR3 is TGTGCCACCGGACAGGGCCCCTACGAGCAGTACTTC.

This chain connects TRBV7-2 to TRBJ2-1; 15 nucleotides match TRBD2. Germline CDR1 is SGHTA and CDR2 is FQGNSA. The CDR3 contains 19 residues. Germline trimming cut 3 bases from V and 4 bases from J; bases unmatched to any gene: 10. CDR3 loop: CASSLLRTSGGGRYNEQFF. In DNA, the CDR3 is TGTGCCAGCAGCTTGCTAAGGACTAGCGGGGGGGGACGTTACAATGAGCAGTTCTTC.

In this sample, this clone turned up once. The CDR3: CASSLRRGGRNTQYF. In DNA form, the CDR3 reads TGTGCCAGCAGCTTGAGGCGGGGGGGAAGGAATACGCAGTATTTT. The V and J genes are TRBV5-6 and TRBJ2-3, with 9 bases that match TRBD2. Per germline, CDR1 SGHDT and CDR2 YYEEEE. The CDR3 is made up of 15 amino acids. The V and J ends lost 1 base and 7 bases, in that order; junction bases with no gene match: 7.